This T cell receptor (beta chain) was identified in a study of blood T cell repertoires in COVID-19. Germline loops: CDR1 MNHEY, CDR2 SMNVEV (reference sequence). The trim removed 5 bases at V and 0 bases at J, leaving 5 bases unmatched. The CDR3 runs to 17 residues. The method was immunoSEQ multiplex PCR; TCRdb's version includes in-frame clones alone and lacks a portion of them. The sample includes around 140,000 clones, about four fifths seen only once; the top ten take approximately 8%. Source material: peripheral blood. The receptor was isolated from a human donor in a cohort sampled during active COVID-19. The chain is built from TRBV27 and TRBJ2-6, with 9 bases lining up with TRBD1. The CDR3 nucleotides read TGTGCCAGCAGTGAGACAGGGGGGAACTCTGGGGCCAACGTCCTGACTTTC. This codes for CASSETGGNSGANVLTF.